This T cell receptor (beta chain) was recovered during a study of T cell changes during pregnancy in multiple sclerosis. Generated by immunoSEQ multiplex PCR, the TCRdb table keeps only in-frame clones and is missing some. The table shows tens of thousands of clones, with about nine tenths occurring only once. For this clone: Other nucleotide sequences in the sample specify the same CDR3.

Germline V lookup: CDR1 SGHTA, CDR2 FQGNSA. There are 14 residues in the CDR3. The V gene end was trimmed by 5 bases and the J gene end by 0 bases; junction bases not matched to a gene: 2. This material consisted of peripheral blood, taken in the first trimester of pregnancy. The source is a female donor in good health, enrolled as a control in a pregnancy study. The V gene is TRBV7-2, the J gene TRBJ1-1; the match to TRBD1 covers 8 bases. The CDR3 DNA sequence: TGTGCCAGCAGCCTGGGACAGGTGAACACTGAAGCTTTCTTT. Its translation is CASSLGQVNTEAFF.